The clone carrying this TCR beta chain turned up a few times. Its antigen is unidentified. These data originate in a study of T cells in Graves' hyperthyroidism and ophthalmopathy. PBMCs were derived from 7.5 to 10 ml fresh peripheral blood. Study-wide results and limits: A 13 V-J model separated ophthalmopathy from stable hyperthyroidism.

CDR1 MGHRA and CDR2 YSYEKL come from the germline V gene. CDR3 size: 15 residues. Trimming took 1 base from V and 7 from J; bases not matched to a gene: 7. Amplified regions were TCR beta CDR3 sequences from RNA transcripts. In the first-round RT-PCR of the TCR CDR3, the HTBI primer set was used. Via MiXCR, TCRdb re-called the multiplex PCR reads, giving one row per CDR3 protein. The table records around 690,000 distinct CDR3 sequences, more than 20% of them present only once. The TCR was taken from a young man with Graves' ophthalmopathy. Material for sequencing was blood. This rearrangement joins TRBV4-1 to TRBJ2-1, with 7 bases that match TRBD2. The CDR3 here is CASSQVEGRGNEQFF. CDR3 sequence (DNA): TGCGCCAGCAGCCAAGTTGAAGGGAGGGGAAATGAGCAGTTCTTC.